A single sample gave rise to the 10 T cell receptor beta chains below, sequenced in a study of Ad26.COV2.S vaccination and SARS-CoV-2 variants. Treatment given: 15 to 20 received Ad26.COV2.S at low or high dose, single or two shots; several received placebo; per-sample allocation not given. Each sample was drawn 63 days after the first injection (of vaccine or placebo). The assay was immunoSEQ multiplex PCR, and TCRdb's table has in-frame clones only and misses some. The table has around 340,000 clones, approximately 90% seen once. This specimen consisted of peripheral blood, obtained in a trial of Ad26.COV2.S vaccine versus placebo. The receptor source for this set is a person aged 18-60 years who received the Ad26.COV2.S COVID-19 vaccine or a placebo.

This clone has a single count. This rearrangement joins TRBV18 to TRBJ2-7, with D perhaps matching TRBD2 (5 bases). The CDR3 spans 18 residues. V dropped 0 bases and J dropped 4 bases, with 22 bases sitting between them. Germline CDR1 reads KGHSH; CDR2 reads LQKENI. This chain's CDR3 is CASSPPFVSSSGWYEQYF. CDR3 nucleotides: TGTGCCAGCTCACCACCGTTTGTAAGTTCAAGCGGATGGTACGAGCAGTACTTC.

V is TRBV7-8 and J is TRBJ2-3, with 9 bases identical to TRBD2. The length of the CDR3 is 16 residues. The V segment lost 5 bases and the J segment 0 bases; nucleotides outside the gene matches: 6. Germline-derived CDR1 and CDR2 are SGHVS and FQNEAQ. The CDR3 is CASSRIAGGSTDTQYF. The CDR3 DNA follows: TGTGCCAGCAGCCGCATTGCGGGGGGGAGCACAGATACGCAGTATTTT.

The V gene is TRBV7-9, the J gene TRBJ1-1; D not resolved. The V and J ends lost 3 bases and 4 bases respectively, with 6 bases between them. Germline CDR1 is SEHNR and CDR2 is FQNEAQ (reference sequence). CDR3 length: 12 amino acids. In DNA, the CDR3 is TGTGCCAGCAGCTTTGCCGGCACTGAAGCTTTCTTT. It encodes CASSFAGTEAFF.

This clone was detected only a few times. V gene TRBV28 combines with J gene TRBJ2-1, with 9 bases lining up with TRBD2. V dropped 2 bases and J dropped 8; count of bases not matched to a gene: 10. CDR3 length: 16 amino acids. CDR1 and CDR2 (germline): MDHEN, SYDVKM. CDR3 protein: CASSLKTGGRGYEQFF. CDR3 coding DNA: TGTGCCAGCAGTTTAAAGACGGGCGGGAGGGGCTATGAGCAGTTCTTC.

The rearrangement joins TRBV12-3 or TRBV12-4 to TRBJ1-4; D gene ambiguous. The CDR3 length is 13 residues. V was pared by 3 bases and J by 12 bases, with 14 bases between. The chain's CDR3 is CASSLGGFGQLFF. The CDR3 coding sequence is TGTGCCAGCAGTTTGGGCGGCTTCGGGCAACTGTTTTTT.

The chain recombines TRBV4-3 with TRBJ2-4; 9 nucleotides agree with TRBD1. Losses at the gene ends were 3 bases for V and 6 bases for J; bases not matched to a gene: 15. The CDR3 covers 18 residues. CDR1 LGHNA and CDR2 YSLEER come from the germline V gene. As DNA, the CDR3 is TGCGCCAGCAGCCAGGAGGGACAGGGTCTGGCATTCGGAAACATTCAGTACTTC. Translating it yields CASSQEGQGLAFGNIQYF.

The CDR3 DNA reads as TGTGCCATCAGATTAGCGGGAGGAAACGAGCAGTACTTC. Its translation: CAIRLAGGNEQYF. The J gene is TRBJ2-7, the V gene TRBV10-3; 10 bases map to TRBD2. With V trimmed by 6 bases and J by 5 bases, 4 bases remained unmatched. The CDR3 covers 13 residues. Looked up from germline, CDR1 is ENHRY and CDR2 is SYGVKD.

This rearrangement joins TRBV9 to TRBJ1-2, with 10 bases that match TRBD1. This CDR3 is built from 15 residues. Looked up from germline, CDR1 is SGDLS and CDR2 is YYNGEE. V was pared by 3 bases and J by 4 bases, with 6 bases of the junction left unmatched. CDR3 sequence reads: CASSEGQGTGYGYTF. CDR3 in DNA: TGTGCCAGCAGCGAGGGACAGGGGACAGGCTATGGCTACACCTTC.

The gene calls are TRBV18 and TRBJ1-1; TRBD1 agrees at 10 bases. The CDR3 runs to 15 residues. Germline-derived CDR1 and CDR2 are KGHSH and LQKENI. V trimming: 6 bases; J trimming: 2 bases; junction bases outside the gene matches: 6. The DNA of the CDR3 is TGTGCCAGCTCTCTTGACAGGGGGCGAAACACTGAAGCTTTCTTT. It translates to CASSLDRGRNTEAFF.

The chain recombines TRBV6-5 with TRBJ2-2, with 7 nucleotides matching TRBD1. The germline V gene has CDR1 MNHEY and CDR2 SVGAGI. The CDR3 loop spans 15 amino acids. Losses at the gene ends were 5 bases for V and 7 bases for J; bases not matched to a gene: 10. CDR3 DNA sequence: TGTGCCAGCAGTACTCGGACAGGCTCATTCGGGGAGCTGTTTTTT. Residues: CASSTRTGSFGELFF.